Given below is one TCR beta chain in context. Its antigen is currently unknown. The data derive from a study of PD-1 blockade in classical Hodgkin lymphoma. Study overall: On a schedule of every 2 weeks, patients received nivolumab 3 mg/kg intravenously.

Using immunoSEQ multiplex PCR, the repertoire was profiled, and TCRdb retains in-frame clones only, with some absent. This sample yields about 27,000 clones, of which about 91% are seen a single time; 6% to 8% belongs to the top ten. Overall study results and limits: With respect to the repertoire differences, their causes, possibly disease activity or prior therapy, remain undefined. By C4D1, diversity of CD4+ TCRs had risen significantly, whereas that of CD8+ TCRs had not. Whoever responded completely had baseline diversity much like that seen in newly diagnosed patients.

The germline V gene has CDR1 MNHEY and CDR2 SMNVEV (reference sequence). V shed 11 bases and J 7 bases; nucleotides not matched to a gene: 14. The CDR3 runs 16 residues. With no exception, relapse followed autologous stem cell transplantation in all patients, and brentuximab vedotin exposure varied. The investigators isolated CD8+ T cells from thawed PBMCs using magnetic negative selection. Specimen: CD8+ T cells from blood, collected at baseline. V is TRBV27 and J is TRBJ2-1; 13 bases agree with TRBD2. The clonotype originates from a human donor with classical Hodgkin lymphoma. The CDR3 DNA reads TGTGCCGCTGGACTAGCGGGAGCCCTGGGGGTTAATGAGCAGTTCTTC. This translates into CAAGLAGALGVNEQFF.